These T cell receptor beta chains were read from a single sample in a study of cytomegalovirus exposure and HLA in healthy donors. Sequenced by immunoSEQ multiplex PCR; TCRdb stores in-frame clones only, minus some. The table lists some 120,000 clones. Sequencing was done on a sample of PBMCs. The receptors here all came from a young man in good health and CMV-seronegative. Both conserved end residues are part of each CDR3. The D gene is left open where the match is weak.

CDR3 DNA,CDR3 protein,J gene,D gene,V gene
TGCGCCAGCAGCAGAGGAGCGGGGAACACTGGGGAGCTGTTTTTT,CASSRGAGNTGELFF,TRBJ2-2,TRBD2,TRBV5-1
TGTGCCAGTAGTAGCACAGGGGTCGGGGCCAACGTCCTGACTTTC,CASSSTGVGANVLTF,TRBJ2-6,TRBD1,TRBV19
TGTGCCAGCAGTTTTGGTAGCGGGACCTACAATGAGCAGTTCTTC,CASSFGSGTYNEQFF,TRBJ2-1,TRBD2,TRBV28
TGTGCCAGCAGTTTGACTAGCGTCTCCTACGAGCAGTACTTC,CASSLTSVSYEQYF,TRBJ2-7,TRBD2,TRBV2
TGTGCCAGCAGCTTCGACAGGCTCACAGATACGCAGTATTTT,CASSFDRLTDTQYF,TRBJ2-3,-,TRBV7-9
TGTGCCAGCAGCTCGGGACAGGGCAATCAGCCCCAGCATTTT,CASSSGQGNQPQHF,TRBJ1-5,TRBD1,TRBV5-5
TGTGCCAGCAGTTACCTGGCAGGAACTGGAAACACCATATATTTT,CASSYLAGTGNTIYF,TRBJ1-3,-,TRBV6-6
TGTGCCAGCAGTCCACTGAGTAAATTGCATCAGCCCCAGCATTTT,CASSPLSKLHQPQHF,TRBJ1-5,-,TRBV28
TGTGCCAGCAGTTTATCCCCTCTCCCCGAAGCTTTCTTT,CASSLSPLPEAFF,TRBJ1-1,-,TRBV28
TGTGCCAGCACCCCGACTAGCGGGGATGACATTCAGTACTTC,CASTPTSGDDIQYF,TRBJ2-4,TRBD2,TRBV6-5
TGTGCCAGTCAGCGGGGGGCGGTTGGCACAGATACGCAGTATTTT,CASQRGAVGTDTQYF,TRBJ2-3,TRBD2,TRBV2
TGTGCCAGCAGTGACGGCCTAGCGGGAGTTGGTACAGATACGCAGTATTTT,CASSDGLAGVGTDTQYF,TRBJ2-3,TRBD2,TRBV6-4
TGTGCCAGCAGTCCCAGGGGTGCTGAAGCTTTCTTT,CASSPRGAEAFF,TRBJ1-1,-,TRBV27
TGTGCCAGCAGCTACGATAGGGACAGCTATGGCTACACCTTC,CASSYDRDSYGYTF,TRBJ1-2,TRBD1,TRBV11-1
TGTGCCAGCAGTCCCCGGAGGGACACTGAAGCTTTCTTT,CASSPRRDTEAFF,TRBJ1-1,-,TRBV6-1
TGTGCCAGCAGTGAAGCCCGAGGACAGCGCACAGATACGCAGTATTTT,CASSEARGQRTDTQYF,TRBJ2-3,-,TRBV6-1
TGTGCCAGCACCTCCGGGGGCGAGCAGTACTTC,CASTSGGEQYF,TRBJ2-7,-,TRBV27
TGCGCCAGCAATCGATTAGGGGGAAAGAATGAAAAACTGTTTTTT,CASNRLGGKNEKLFF,TRBJ1-4,-,TRBV4-1
TGTGCCAGCACGCAGGCGGGAGGCTCCTACAATGAGCAGTTCTTC,CASTQAGGSYNEQFF,TRBJ2-1,TRBD2,TRBV2
TGCGCCAGCAGCCTCACGGGGGACAGGGGGCTTATCGGGGAGCTGTTTTTT,CASSLTGDRGLIGELFF,TRBJ2-2,TRBD1,TRBV5-1
TGTGCCAGCAGTGAGGCGGGAGGGAGGGCAGATACGCAGTATTTT,CASSEAGGRADTQYF,TRBJ2-3,TRBD2,TRBV6-4
TGTGCCAGCAGTTACCGTCCGGGAGAGACTGGAAACACCATATATTTT,CASSYRPGETGNTIYF,TRBJ1-3,-,TRBV6-6
TGTGCCAGGGTAACTCTACCACAGGGTGCTGGGATCGCGGGCTACACCTTC,CARVTLPQGAGIAGYTF,TRBJ1-2,-,TRBV2
TGCGCCAGCAGTGAAAGGACTAGCGGGGCAACAGATACGCAGTATTTT,CASSERTSGATDTQYF,TRBJ2-3,TRBD2,TRBV10-1
TGTGCCAGCAGTATTACAGACAGGGGGCCTGGAAACACCATATATTTT,CASSITDRGPGNTIYF,TRBJ1-3,TRBD1,TRBV2
TGTGCCAGCAGCCTCGGACAGGGGGCTGTAGAGACCCAGTACTTC,CASSLGQGAVETQYF,TRBJ2-5,TRBD1,TRBV28
TGTGCCAGCAGCCCCCCCGGAGGGATAAACTCTGGAAACACCATATATTTT,CASSPPGGINSGNTIYF,TRBJ1-3,-,TRBV7-9
TGTGCCAGCACTATTCCAGGGGCTGGCTCTGAGCAGTTCTTC,CASTIPGAGSEQFF,TRBJ2-1,-,TRBV28
TGTGCCAGCAGTTTCGGGAATCAGCCCCAGCATTTT,CASSFGNQPQHF,TRBJ1-5,-,TRBV28
TGTGCCAGCAGTCCGGACGGACTCTCTGGAAACACCATATATTTT,CASSPDGLSGNTIYF,TRBJ1-3,-,TRBV6-6
TGTGCCAGCAGCTTACCCCCGTCGAAGGGGGCTGAGAACACTGAAGCTTTCTTT,CASSLPPSKGAENTEAFF,TRBJ1-1,TRBD1,TRBV11-2
TGTGCCAGCAGCCAGGACAGGTCCCTTGAAGCTTTCTTT,CASSQDRSLEAFF,TRBJ1-1,TRBD1,TRBV5-4
TGTGCCAGCAGCTCCCTGGGACTAGCGGCAGATACGCAGTATTTT,CASSSLGLAADTQYF,TRBJ2-3,TRBD2,TRBV7-2
TGTGCCAGCAGGGGAGACCAACTGTCCTACGAGCAGTACTTC,CASRGDQLSYEQYF,TRBJ2-7,-,TRBV7-2
TGTGCCAGCAGACAGGACAGGGAGAACACTGAAGCTTTCTTT,CASRQDRENTEAFF,TRBJ1-1,TRBD1,TRBV27
TGCGCCAGCAGCTTGACCACAGGGGCCTCCAACACTGAAGCTTTCTTT,CASSLTTGASNTEAFF,TRBJ1-1,TRBD1,TRBV5-1
TGTGCCAGTAGTACCAGATCTGGGGCCAACGTCCTGACTTTC,CASSTRSGANVLTF,TRBJ2-6,-,TRBV19
TGTGCCAGCAGTCCGAACCCGGGACAGGGGGCCCCCTTTTCCTACGAGCAGTACTTC,CASSPNPGQGAPFSYEQYF,TRBJ2-7,TRBD1,TRBV28
TGTGCCAGCAGCTTCCGGGGAAGCTACGAGCAGTACTTC,CASSFRGSYEQYF,TRBJ2-7,-,TRBV5-4
TGTGCCAGCAGCTGGACAGGGGACACCGGGGAGCTGTTTTTT,CASSWTGDTGELFF,TRBJ2-2,TRBD1,TRBV6-5
TGTGCCAGCAGTAATAGGGGCAATAATGAAAAACTGTTTTTT,CASSNRGNNEKLFF,TRBJ1-4,-,TRBV6-5
TGTGCCAGCAGCTTAGAGGCCTTCCGATCAACTAATGAAAAACTGTTTTTT,CASSLEAFRSTNEKLFF,TRBJ1-4,-,TRBV11-2
TGTGCCAGCGAGAGGGGGCCCGACGAGCAGTACTTC,CASERGPDEQYF,TRBJ2-7,TRBD1,TRBV28
TGTGCCAGCTCACCAGCCACAGGGGGCGATAACTATGGCTACACCTTC,CASSPATGGDNYGYTF,TRBJ1-2,TRBD1,TRBV18